A selection of T cell receptor beta chains follows, all from one sample in a study of CXCR3-negative and CXCR3-positive naive CD8 T cells. Following a re-call of the 5' RACE reads, TCRdb has one entry per CDR3 protein and lacks DNA. This sample's clone table lists around 160,000 distinct CDR3 sequences. Sequencing used naive CXCR3+ CD8+ T cells from blood. These receptors all stem from a human donor in good health. Some clones in this sample may be carry-over from other donors' samples. Both conserved end residues are part of each CDR3.

J	V	CDR3
TRBJ2-5	TRBV29-1	CSVDYRGRAQTQYF
TRBJ2-1	TRBV5-1	CASSLALAGASSYNEQFF
TRBJ2-1	TRBV11-3	CAGSSRGLADNEQFF
TRBJ1-2	TRBV29-1	CSVERTGTQYGYTF
TRBJ2-7	TRBV7-9	CASSLFREPNEQYF
TRBJ2-7	TRBV29-1	CSALSATSSYEQYF
TRBJ1-5	TRBV10-2	CASSGEGLYSNQPQHF
TRBJ2-7	TRBV15	CATSIVTGTGSNEQYF
TRBJ1-1	TRBV29-1	CSVEDRLNTEAFF
TRBJ2-1	TRBV21-1	CASSKVSGTTYNEQFF
TRBJ2-4	TRBV5-1	CASSPTPGPNQNIQYF
TRBJ2-1	TRBV6-2/TRBV6-3	CASRKGGHEQFF
TRBJ1-1	TRBV9	CASSGQAGHNTEAFF
TRBJ2-2	TRBV19	CASSSAWRGSGELFF
TRBJ2-7	TRBV19	CASGASGQGYEQYF
TRBJ2-7	TRBV4-3	CASSQDSRSYEQYF
TRBJ1-2	TRBV12-3/TRBV12-4	CASSGKSRDRDGYTF
TRBJ2-3	TRBV28	CASSPFFETSTQYF
TRBJ2-7	TRBV10-3	CAISPDNAYEQYF
TRBJ2-2	TRBV7-9	CASSLPLGTGELFF
TRBJ2-1	TRBV28	CASSLLAGREQFF
TRBJ2-2	TRBV7-2	CASSLEAGNTGELFF
TRBJ2-7	TRBV6-5	CASSTGSYEQYF
TRBJ2-2	TRBV11-1	CASSQGTTTGELFF
TRBJ2-6	TRBV29-1	CSVSSGANVLTF
TRBJ2-4	TRBV5-4	CASAGGGIQYF
TRBJ1-1	TRBV7-9	CASSTRQGMNTEALF
TRBJ2-5	TRBV28	CASSLVDRETQYF
TRBJ2-7	TRBV12-5	CASGPGQGAWEQYF
TRBJ2-7	TRBV29-1	CSATGVGPYEQYF
TRBJ2-1	TRBV7-9	CASSRDGYNEQFF
TRBJ2-1	TRBV30	CAWSDPSGGAGNEQFF
TRBJ2-1	TRBV6-2/TRBV6-3	CASSLDYRPQFF
TRBJ2-1	TRBV19	CASSTGYNEQFF
TRBJ2-7	TRBV20-1	CSASDRVRSYEQYF
TRBJ2-2	TRBV6-5	CASSRGLAGGKSSRMNTGELFF
TRBJ2-1	TRBV12-3/TRBV12-4	CASSFRDWDEQFF
TRBJ2-1	TRBV7-2	CASSLVRGGEQFF
TRBJ2-1	TRBV7-9	CASTGHGARANEQFF